This TCR beta chain was obtained from a study of CD4 T cells in relation to SARS-CoV-2 and coronaviruses. As for the study in general: PBMCs were cultured with antigen for nine to eleven days before TCR beta sequencing.

A remark on this clone: The antigen remains undetermined.

Looked up from germline, CDR1 is MGHRA and CDR2 is YSYEKL. CDR3 length: 16 residues. V dropped 3 bases and J dropped 3; count of bases not matched to a gene: 8. CD4+ T cells from unexposed donors were obtained before the COVID-19 pandemic (2011-2018). CD4+ T cells were isolated from the cells after 10 days of culture. Clones were sequenced by immunoSEQ multiplex PCR, and TCRdb holds only the in-frame ones, with some missing. The table has some 30,000 clones, about 70% seen once. Input material: CD4+ T cells from PBMCs, cultured in vitro. The sequence was collected from a human donor in good health. The J gene is TRBJ2-1, the V gene TRBV4-1; the match to TRBD1 covers 7 bases. The CDR3 here is CASSHGTDFVYNEQFF. CDR3 bases: TGCGCCAGCAGCCATGGGACAGACTTCGTCTACAATGAGCAGTTCTTC.